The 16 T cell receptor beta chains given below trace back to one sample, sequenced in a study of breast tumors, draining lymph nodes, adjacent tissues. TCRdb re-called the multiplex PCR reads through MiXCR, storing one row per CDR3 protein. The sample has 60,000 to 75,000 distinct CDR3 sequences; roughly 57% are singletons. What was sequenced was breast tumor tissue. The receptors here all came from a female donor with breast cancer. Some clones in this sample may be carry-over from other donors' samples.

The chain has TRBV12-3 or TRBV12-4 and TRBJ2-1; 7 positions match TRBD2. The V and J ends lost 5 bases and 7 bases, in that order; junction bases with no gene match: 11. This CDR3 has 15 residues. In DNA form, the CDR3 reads TGTGCCAGCAGTCGCCCGTGGGACTACGCAAATGAGCAGTTCTTC. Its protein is CASSRPWDYANEQFF.

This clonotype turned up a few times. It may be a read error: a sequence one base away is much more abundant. The CDR3 region is CSARGLGGQATQYF. The CDR3 DNA reads TGCAGTGCTAGAGGATTGGGGGGGCAAGCGACCCAGTACTTC. This chain uses TRBV20-1 with TRBJ2-5; D perhaps matches TRBD2 (7 bases). The CDR3 has 14 amino acids. Germline CDR1 is DFQATT and CDR2 is SNEGSKA (reference sequence).

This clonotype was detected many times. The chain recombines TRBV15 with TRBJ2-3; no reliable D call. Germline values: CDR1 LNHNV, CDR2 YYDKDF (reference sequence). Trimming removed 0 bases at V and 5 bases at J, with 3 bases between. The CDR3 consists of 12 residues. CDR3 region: CATSRDQDTQYF. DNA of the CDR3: TGTGCCACCAGCAGAGATCAAGATACGCAGTATTTT.

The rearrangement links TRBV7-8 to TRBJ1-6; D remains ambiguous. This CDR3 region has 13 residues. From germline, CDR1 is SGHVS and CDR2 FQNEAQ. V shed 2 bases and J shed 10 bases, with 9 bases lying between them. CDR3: CASSLRPDSPLHF. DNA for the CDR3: TGTGCCAGCAGCTTACGCCCGGACTCACCCCTCCACTTT.

This CDR3 is CSAAGAALSATQYF. The CDR3 DNA sequence: TGCAGTGCTGCCGGGGCCGCCTTATCAGCTACGCAGTATTTT. V gene TRBV20-1 combines with J gene TRBJ2-3; D is tentatively TRBD1 or TRBD2 (5 bases each). This CDR3 is built from 14 residues. Germline CDR1 and CDR2: DFQATT and SNEGSKA (reference sequence). Between the trimmed V and J ends, which lost 5 bases and 8 bases, there was a span of 20 bases.

CDR3 residues: CASREGTDTQYF. The CDR3 coding sequence is TGTGCCAGCAGGGAGGGCACAGATACGCAGTATTTT. The chain combines TRBV12-3 or TRBV12-4 with TRBJ2-3; tentatively, D is TRBD2 (5 bases). The germline V and J ends were trimmed by 6 bases and 1 base, with 5 bases remaining between them. The CDR3 runs to 12 residues.

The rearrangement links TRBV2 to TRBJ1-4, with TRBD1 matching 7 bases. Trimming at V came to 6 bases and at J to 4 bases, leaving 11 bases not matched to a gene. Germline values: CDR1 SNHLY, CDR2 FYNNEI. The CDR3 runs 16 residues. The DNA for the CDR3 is TGTGCCAGCAGAGGGACAGAAAACCTACTTAATGAAAAACTGTTTTTT. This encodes CASRGTENLLNEKLFF.

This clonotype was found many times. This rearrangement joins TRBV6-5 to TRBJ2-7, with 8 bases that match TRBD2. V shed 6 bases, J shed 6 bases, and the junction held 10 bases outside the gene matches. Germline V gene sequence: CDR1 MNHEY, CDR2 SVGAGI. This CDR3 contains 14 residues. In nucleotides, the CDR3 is TGTGCCAGCAGCCGGGAGGGCCTGTCAGGCGAGCAGTACTTC. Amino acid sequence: CASSREGLSGEQYF.

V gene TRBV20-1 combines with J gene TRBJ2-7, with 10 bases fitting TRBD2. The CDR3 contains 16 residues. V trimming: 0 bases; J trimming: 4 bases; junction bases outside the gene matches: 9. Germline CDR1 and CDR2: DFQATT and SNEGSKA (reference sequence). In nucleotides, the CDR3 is TGCAGTGCTAGAGATACGCTAGCGGGAGAGGGGTACGAGCAGTACTTC. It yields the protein CSARDTLAGEGYEQYF.

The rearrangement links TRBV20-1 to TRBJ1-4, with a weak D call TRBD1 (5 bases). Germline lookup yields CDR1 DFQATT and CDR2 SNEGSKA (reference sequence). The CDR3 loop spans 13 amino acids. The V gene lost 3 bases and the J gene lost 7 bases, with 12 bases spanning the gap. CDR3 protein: CSASLGDGEKLFF. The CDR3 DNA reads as TGCAGTGCTAGCCTAGGGGACGGTGAAAAACTGTTTTTT.

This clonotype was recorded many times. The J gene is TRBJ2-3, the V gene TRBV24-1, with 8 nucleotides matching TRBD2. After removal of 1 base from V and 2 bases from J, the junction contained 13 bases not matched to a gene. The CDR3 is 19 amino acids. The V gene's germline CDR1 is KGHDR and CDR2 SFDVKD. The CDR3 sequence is CATSDFPREGTPFTDTQYF. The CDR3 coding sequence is TGTGCCACCAGTGATTTTCCTCGGGAGGGTACCCCCTTCACAGATACGCAGTATTTT.

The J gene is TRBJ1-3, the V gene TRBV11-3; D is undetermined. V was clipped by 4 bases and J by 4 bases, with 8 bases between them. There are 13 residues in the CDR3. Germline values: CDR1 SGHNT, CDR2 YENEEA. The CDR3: CASSSSPGNTIYF. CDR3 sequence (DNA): TGTGCCAGCAGCTCCTCCCCAGGAAACACCATATATTTT. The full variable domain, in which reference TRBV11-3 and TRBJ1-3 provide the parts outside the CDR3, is EAGVVQSPRYKIIEKKQPVAFWCNPISGHNTLYWYLQNLGQGPELLIRYENEEAVDDSQLPKDRFSAERLKGVDSTLKIQPAELGDSAVYLCASSSSPGNTIYFGEGSWLTVV.

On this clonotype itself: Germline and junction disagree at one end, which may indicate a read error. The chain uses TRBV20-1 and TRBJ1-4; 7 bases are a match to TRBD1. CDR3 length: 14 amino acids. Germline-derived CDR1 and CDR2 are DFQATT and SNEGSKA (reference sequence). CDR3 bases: TGCAGCGCTACTCTAACAGGGGTTGGTGCAAAACTGTTTTTT. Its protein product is CSATLTGVGAKLFF.

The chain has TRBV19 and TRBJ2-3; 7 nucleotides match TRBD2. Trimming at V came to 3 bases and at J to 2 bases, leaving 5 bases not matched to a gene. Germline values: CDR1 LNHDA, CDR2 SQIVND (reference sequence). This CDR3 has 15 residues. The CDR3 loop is CASSMGAGSTDTQYF. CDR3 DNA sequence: TGTGCCAGTAGTATGGGAGCGGGGTCCACAGATACGCAGTATTTT.

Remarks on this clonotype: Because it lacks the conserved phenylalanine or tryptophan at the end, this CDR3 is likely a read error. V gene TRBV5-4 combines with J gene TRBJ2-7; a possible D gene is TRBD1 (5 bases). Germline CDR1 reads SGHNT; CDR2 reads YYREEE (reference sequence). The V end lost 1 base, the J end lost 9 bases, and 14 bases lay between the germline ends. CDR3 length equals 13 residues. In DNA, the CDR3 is TGTGCCAGCAGCTTGAGGCAGGGCCACGGGCAGTACTCC. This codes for CASSLRQGHGQYS.

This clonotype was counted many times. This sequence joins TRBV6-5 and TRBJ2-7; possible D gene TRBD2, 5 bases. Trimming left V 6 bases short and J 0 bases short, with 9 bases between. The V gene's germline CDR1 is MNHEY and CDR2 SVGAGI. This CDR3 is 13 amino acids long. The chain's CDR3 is CASRDLISYEQYF. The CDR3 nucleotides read TGTGCCAGCAGGGACTTAATCTCCTACGAGCAGTACTTC.